This TCR beta chain was captured in a study of T cells in Graves' hyperthyroidism and ophthalmopathy. Study-wide context: The blood sample was taken at first diagnosis, before treatment began.

Template material for amplifying TCR beta CDR3 regions consisted of RNA transcripts. First-round RT-PCR with HTBI primers amplified the TCR CDR3 region. Via MiXCR, TCRdb re-called the multiplex PCR reads, giving one row per CDR3 protein. The data hold some 720,000 distinct CDR3 sequences, with about a sixth observed a single time. Germline CDR1 is SGHTA and CDR2 is FQGNSA. Trimming took 6 bases from V and 2 from J; bases not matched to a gene: 7. The CDR3 extends over 15 amino acids. It was uncontrolled infection, other autoimmune disease, pregnancy or lactation that excluded patients. This clonotype was counted ten times or more. Its specificity is not known. Points from the study as a whole: Within blood appeared most thyroid clonotypes that had expanded above 0.001. A model built on 13 V-J features separated ophthalmopathy from stable hyperthyroidism.

Specimen: blood. The chain couples TRBV7-2 to TRBJ2-5; 9 nucleotides match TRBD2. The source of this sequence is a man aged 18 to 30 with Graves' hyperthyroidism. The CDR3: CASRPTSGLQETQYF. The CDR3 DNA is TGTGCCAGCAGACCTACTAGCGGGCTTCAAGAGACCCAGTACTTC. The full variable domain, completed using reference TRBV7-2 and TRBJ2-5, is GAGVSQSPSNKVTEKGKDVELRCDPISGHTALYWYRQSLGQGLEFLIYFQGNSAPDKSGLPSDRFSAERTGGSVSTLTIQRTQQEDSAVYLCASRPTSGLQETQYFGPGTRLLVL.